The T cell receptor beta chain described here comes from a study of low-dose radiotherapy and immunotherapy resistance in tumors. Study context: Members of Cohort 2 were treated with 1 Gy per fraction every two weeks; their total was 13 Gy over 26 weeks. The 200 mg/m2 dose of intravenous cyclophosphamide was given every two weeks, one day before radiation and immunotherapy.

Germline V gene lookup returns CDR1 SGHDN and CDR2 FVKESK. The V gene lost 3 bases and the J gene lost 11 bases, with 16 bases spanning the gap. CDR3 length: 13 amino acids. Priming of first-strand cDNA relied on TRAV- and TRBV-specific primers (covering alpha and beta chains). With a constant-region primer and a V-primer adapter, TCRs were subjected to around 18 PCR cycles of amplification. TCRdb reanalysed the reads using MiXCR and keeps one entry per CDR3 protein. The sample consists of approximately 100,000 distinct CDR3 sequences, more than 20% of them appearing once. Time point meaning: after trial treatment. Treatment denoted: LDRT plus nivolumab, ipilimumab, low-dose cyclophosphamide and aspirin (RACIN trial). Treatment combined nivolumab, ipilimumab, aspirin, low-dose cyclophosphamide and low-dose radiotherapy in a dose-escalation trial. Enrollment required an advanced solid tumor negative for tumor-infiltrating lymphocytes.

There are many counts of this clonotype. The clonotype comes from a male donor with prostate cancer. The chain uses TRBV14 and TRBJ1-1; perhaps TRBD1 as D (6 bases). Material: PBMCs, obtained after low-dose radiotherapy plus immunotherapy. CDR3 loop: CASSHRGGRGAFF. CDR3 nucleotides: TGTGCCAGCAGCCACCGAGGGGGACGAGGGGCTTTCTTT.